Listed here is a single T cell receptor beta chain. This entry comes from a study of T cell responses to AZD1222 COVID-19 vaccine. There are 17 residues in the CDR3. Trimming pared 4 bases from V and 6 bases from J, leaving 20 bases between. Germline CDR1 reads SGHRS; CDR2 reads YFSETQ. Profiled with immunoSEQ multiplex PCR; TCRdb holds only in-frame clones, not every one. Among 90,000 to 150,000 clones listed, around 93% were seen once. This specimen consisted of peripheral blood, obtained 28 days after the second AZD1222 dose. V is TRBV5-1 and J is TRBJ1-6; the D gene is possibly TRBD1 (5 bases). The receptor was isolated from an adult who received the AZD1222 COVID-19 vaccine. DNA of the CDR3: TGCGCCAGCAGCGACGACCGGTGGGACCGACGTAATTCACCCCTCCACTTT. Translation: CASSDDRWDRRNSPLHF.